This entry features one T cell receptor beta chain sequence. Its antigen target is currently unknown. Base qualities are not recorded, but no much larger clone differs from it by a single base. This specimen comes from a study of STAT3 mutations in large granular lymphocyte leukemia (dated by TCRdb to the late 2010s). Context from the whole study: About half of the T-LGLL patients who underwent longitudinal sequencing carried canonical activating STAT3 mutations. As controls, the study also included longitudinal sequencing of a couple of patients with natural killer LGL leukemia. From an initial cohort of 207 LGL patients, about 17 representative T-LGLL cases were picked for longitudinal TCRbeta and STAT3 sequencing. Patients with T-cell large granular lymphocyte leukemia underwent serial deep sequencing of TCRbeta CDR3 and STAT3 to reconstruct clonal hierarchy and dynamics. Over half of the T-LGLL patients were given one or more immunosuppressive therapy regimens, and around two fifths of the treated patients had a hematologic response. Each patient was sequenced at an average of approximately 3.8 time points, ranging from 2 to 8 samplings.

The same DNA, extracted from blood mononuclear cells, served for both the TCR sequencing and the STAT3 sequencing. An Illumina MiSeq was used to sequence the TCRbeta libraries, yielding an average of about 40,000 productive templates per sample. TCRbeta CDR3 libraries were generated with the immunoSEQ assay using multiplex PCR amplification. Per the source publication's procedure: Repertoire diversity was calculated as previously defined, and values close to 0 indicated extremely monoclonal samples. Held by TCRdb, this immuneACCESS table contains in-frame sequences only and omits some clones. Under half of the omission traces to an unresolved V gene where checked; the cause of the rest is unknown. V, J and clone size are taken as reported in that table, and D and trimming were inferred from the DNA itself. The sample includes about 40,000 clones, with 88% observed a single time. 0.35% to 0.55% of the sample rests with the top ten.

On the study overall, not on this receptor specifically: Linking therapy response to changes in TCR clonal burden was complicated by variable intervals between samplings and by differing treatment regimens. Since codominant clonotypes persisted in some patients, a small but highly pathogenic clone may have gone undetected. TCR clonotype switching after therapy was observed in about 30% of the 18 patients, and all newly emerging clones were found to be STAT3 wild type. Because no samples were available when a clone first appeared, clonal expansion had to be inferred from samplings taken at other points. Several patients had a dominant TCR clone burden greater than the STAT3 mutant burden, which suggests that the STAT3 mutation arose secondarily within a clone that had already expanded. At least one immunodominant TCRbeta clonotype was present in every T-LGLL patient, and multiple immunodominant subclonotypes appeared in about half of the T-LGLL patients.

The CDR3 has 12 amino acids, counting the end cysteine and phenylalanine. The only DNA kept is the CDR3, 36 bases in frame from the first base. From a lookup of the germline V gene, CDR1 and CDR2 are MNHNS and SASEGT. The V and J ends are trimmed by 7 bases and 6 bases, leaving 10 bases between them. The rearrangement combines TRBV6-1 with TRBJ2-1, with the D segment identity uncertain. This sequence was found in a human donor with T large granular lymphocyte leukemia. Some clones in this sample may be carry-over from other donors' samples. The sequenced material came from PBMCs. The CDR3 sequence is CASKPSLNEQFF. The DNA sequence is TGTGCCAGCAAGCCTTCGCTCAATGAGCAGTTCTTC.